In this sample, the clone carrying this T cell receptor (beta chain) turned up a few times. As yet, its antigen is unknown. The entry originates in a study of early T cells in non-severe SARS-CoV-2 infection. Study as a whole: Unpaired chains resulted from sequencing bulk RNA of unsorted whole blood. Study outcomes and limitations: A preference for anti-spike CD8 responses marked VDJdb matching, which missed private and CD4 specificities.

This CDR3 comprises 15 residues. The TCR library protocol was used to attach unique molecular identifiers. These identifiers were attached to individual cDNA molecules. TCRdb used MiXCR to reprocess the 5' RACE reads, holding one entry per CDR3 protein. Among roughly 64,000 distinct CDR3 sequences, around 14% were seen once, and the ten largest hold about 4%. The receptor was derived from an adult who was a healthcare worker with PCR-confirmed SARS-CoV-2 infection or an uninfected control (not recorded which). The sequenced material came from whole blood. V usage is TRBV21-1 and J usage is TRBJ2-7. TRBV21-1 is a pseudogene. DNA of the CDR3: TGTGCCAGCAGACTGCCTCTACGGTCCGCCAACGAGCAGTACTTC. This gives the protein CASRLPLRSANEQYF.